The 19 T cell receptor beta chains presented below share a single source sample, sequenced in a study of blood T cell repertoires in COVID-19. This table comes from immunoSEQ multiplex PCR, and its TCRdb copy is limited to in-frame clones, with some not included. The repertoire holds some 61,000 clones, with 89% as singletons. Specimen: peripheral blood. The receptor set was obtained from a man in his 60s with acute or convalescent COVID-19.

The chain couples TRBV18 to TRBJ1-1; no firm D call. The CDR3 runs 13 residues. Germline-derived CDR1 and CDR2 are KGHSH and LQKENI. Trimming shortened V by 3 bases and J by 0 bases, and 5 bases separated the two germline ends. The CDR3 here is CASSPGVNTEAFF. The CDR3 DNA reads TGTGCCAGCTCACCCGGGGTGAACACTGAAGCTTTCTTT.

The chain joins TRBV9 to TRBJ1-4; a weak D match, TRBD1 (5 bases). V lost 3 bases and J 9 bases, leaving 18 bases between the germline ends. The germline gives CDR1 SGDLS, CDR2 YYNGEE. This CDR3 has 15 amino acids. Here the CDR3 DNA reads TGTGCCAGCAGCGAGACCGGGACTGGTCGAAAAAAACTGTTTTTT. Translated: CASSETGTGRKKLFF. The whole variable domain, filled in from reference TRBV9 and TRBJ1-4, reads DSGVTQTPKHLITATGQRVTLRCSPRSGDLSVYWYQQSLDQGLQFLIQYYNGEERAKGNILERFSAQQFPDLHSELNLSSLELGDSALYFCASSETGTGRKKLFFGSGTQLSVL.

V and J are TRBV13 and TRBJ2-7; D is possibly TRBD1 (7 bases). Trimming left V 2 bases short and J 6 bases short, with 8 bases between. Per the germline V gene, CDR1 is PRHDT and CDR2 is FYEKMQ (reference sequence). This CDR3 is 12 amino acids long. CDR3 sequence reads: CASSLQGGEQYF. CDR3 coding DNA: TGTGCCAGCAGCTTACAGGGGGGCGAGCAGTACTTC.

The genes are TRBV9 and TRBJ1-5; no reliable D call. CDR1 is SGDLS and CDR2 is YYNGEE in the germline V gene. CDR3 length: 15 amino acids. V lost 0 bases to trimming and J lost 0 bases, with 7 bases between them. The DNA for the CDR3 is TGTGCCAGCAGCGTAGGGACTGCTAGCAATCAGCCCCAGCATTTT. Its translation is CASSVGTASNQPQHF.

This chain's CDR3 is CASSQDPGGAYGYTF. The CDR3 nucleotides are TGCGCCAGCAGCCAAGATCCGGGGGGTGCTTATGGCTACACCTTC. The chain links TRBV4-1 to TRBJ1-2, with D perhaps matching TRBD1 (5 bases). The CDR3 consists of 15 residues. Germline V gives CDR1 MGHRA, CDR2 YSYEKL. V gave up 0 bases and J gave up 5 bases, with 13 bases separating them.

The chain carries TRBV7-3 and TRBJ2-2; D is ambiguous. Between the trimmed V and J ends, which lost 5 bases and 0 bases, there was a span of 16 bases. CDR1 is SGHTA and CDR2 is FQGTGA in the germline V gene. The CDR3 length is 17 residues. As DNA, the CDR3 is TGTGCCAGCAGCCCAACAACAGAATTCGCGAACACCGGGGAGCTGTTTTTT. It yields the protein CASSPTTEFANTGELFF. The whole variable domain, remainder taken from reference TRBV7-3 and TRBJ2-2, is GAGVSQTPSNKVTEKGKYVELRCDPISGHTALYWYRQSLGQGPEFLIYFQGTGAADDSGLPNDRFFAVRPEGSVSTLKIQRTERGDSAVYLCASSPTTEFANTGELFFGEGSRLTVL.

The chain combines TRBV27 with TRBJ2-1; possible D gene TRBD1, 5 bases. The germline gives CDR1 MNHEY, CDR2 SMNVEV (reference sequence). Trimming stripped 6 bases from V and 4 bases from J, with 13 bases between. The CDR3 contains 14 residues. The CDR3 sequence: CASRAGFAYNEQFF. As DNA, the CDR3 is TGTGCCAGCAGGGCAGGGTTCGCGTACAATGAGCAGTTCTTC.

The rearrangement joins TRBV4-2 to TRBJ1-4, with a possible D match to TRBD1 (6 bases). In germline, CDR1 is LGHNA, CDR2 YNFKEQ. V dropped 6 bases and J dropped 6 bases, with 14 bases sitting between them. The CDR3 extends over 14 amino acids. The CDR3 nucleotides are TGTGCCAGCAGACCCCGGGACACCTATGAAAAACTGTTTTTT. Protein product: CASRPRDTYEKLFF.

CDR3 sequence (DNA): TGTGCCAGTAGTACATATCCGGGACTGAGAGTCTCTAGCACAGATACGCAGTATTTT. Encoded protein: CASSTYPGLRVSSTDTQYF. The rearrangement links TRBV19 to TRBJ2-3; perhaps TRBD2 as D (6 bases). Germline CDR1 is LNHDA and CDR2 is SQIVND (reference sequence). This CDR3 is 19 amino acids long. Trimming stripped 4 bases from V and 0 bases from J, with 23 bases between.

CDR3 nucleotide sequence: TGCGCCAGCAGCTTAGGGGGCGCCGGGGAGCTGTTTTTT. Its protein product is CASSLGGAGELFF. V usage is TRBV5-1 and J usage is TRBJ2-2, with 7 bases aligning to TRBD1. The V and J ends lost 2 bases and 6 bases, in that order; junction bases with no gene match: 1. CDR3 length: 13 residues. Germline CDR1 and CDR2: SGHRS and YFSETQ.

CDR3 coding DNA: TGTGCCAGCAGTATACGGGGAACTGAAGCTTTCTTT. Translating gives CASSIRGTEAFF. V is TRBV2 and J is TRBJ1-1, with D hard to call. The CDR3 consists of 12 residues. V was clipped by 5 bases and J by 5 bases, with 9 bases between them. The V gene's germline CDR1 is SNHLY and CDR2 FYNNEI.

This rearrangement joins TRBV3-1 (or the pseudogene TRBV3-2) to TRBJ2-5; 7 positions match TRBD1. Germline lookup yields CDR1 LGHDT and CDR2 YNNKEL (reference sequence). Trimming removed 4 bases from V and 2 bases from J; junction bases left unmatched: 7. This CDR3 spans 15 amino acids. The CDR3 loop is CASSPGQAFQETQYF. As DNA, the CDR3 is TGTGCCAGCAGCCCCGGACAGGCCTTTCAAGAGACCCAGTACTTC.

In DNA, the CDR3 is TGTGCCAGCAGTTACGGGGGGGTCGTAGTCACTGAAGCTTTCTTT. Translating gives CASSYGGVVVTEAFF. The chain joins TRBV6-5 to TRBJ1-1; tentatively, D is TRBD1 (5 bases). The CDR3 has 15 amino acids. The V end was cut by 2 bases, the J end by 4 bases, with 14 bases between. Germline-derived CDR1 and CDR2 are MNHEY and SVGAGI.

This clone was counted only a few times. V is TRBV5-1 and J is TRBJ2-2; possibly TRBD2 for D (6 bases). Germline CDR1 and CDR2: SGHRS and YFSETQ. Trimming shortened V by 0 bases and J by 7 bases, and 13 bases separated the two germline ends. There are 15 residues in the CDR3. CDR3 bases: TGCGCCAGCAGCTTGGACGGAGGGGAGAACGGGGAGCTGTTTTTT. It translates to CASSLDGGENGELFF. The full variable domain, completed using reference TRBV5-1 and TRBJ2-2, is KAGVTQTPRYLIKTRGQQVTLSCSPISGHRSVSWYQQTPGQGLQFLFEYFSETQRNKGNFPGRFSGRQFSNSRSEMNVSTLELGDSALYLCASSLDGGENGELFFGEGSRLTVL.

V usage is TRBV7-9 and J usage is TRBJ2-7; D gene ambiguous. Trimming cost V 7 bases and J 3 bases, with 10 bases left between them. The CDR3 spans 12 residues. Germline V gene lookup returns CDR1 SEHNR and CDR2 FQNEAQ (reference sequence). CDR3 amino acids: CASTRLGYEQYF. The CDR3 coding sequence is TGTGCCAGCACCCGCCTCGGCTACGAGCAGTACTTC.

The gene calls are TRBV19 and TRBJ2-4; 8 bases line up with TRBD1. Germline CDR1 is LNHDA and CDR2 is SQIVND (reference sequence). J was trimmed by 0 bases and V by 5 bases; bases with no gene match: 6. The CDR3 has 16 amino acids. The CDR3 spells CASSVGTGLAKNIQYF. CDR3 bases: TGTGCCAGTAGTGTCGGGACAGGACTAGCCAAAAACATTCAGTACTTC.

The chain employs TRBV3-1 (or the pseudogene TRBV3-2) and TRBJ2-3; D unclear. Germline-derived CDR1 and CDR2 are LGHDT and YNNKEL (reference sequence). V gave up 4 bases and J gave up 2 bases, with 4 bases separating them. The CDR3 spans 12 residues. CDR3 sequence reads: CASSRATDTQYF. The CDR3, as DNA: TGTGCCAGCAGCCGGGCCACAGATACGCAGTATTTT.

This clone showed up just once. The chain couples TRBV25-1 to TRBJ2-2; the match to TRBD1 covers 8 bases. Germline-derived CDR1 and CDR2 are MGHDK and SYGVNS. V shed 9 bases and J 2 bases; nucleotides not matched to a gene: 5. CDR3 length equals 14 residues. DNA of the CDR3: TGTGCCAGTAGGGGACAGGCTAACACCGGGGAGCTGTTTTTT. It codes for CASRGQANTGELFF. Complete variable domain (other parts from reference TRBV25-1 and TRBJ2-2): EADIYQTPRYLVIGTGKKITLECSQTMGHDKMYWYQQDPGMELHLIHYSYGVNSTEKGDLSSESTVSRIRTEHFPLTLESARPSHTSQYLCASRGQANTGELFFGEGSRLTVL.

This chain links TRBV4-1 with TRBJ1-3; no clear D gene. CDR3 length: 14 residues. V dropped 4 bases and J dropped 1 base, with 8 bases sitting between them. Germline V lookup: CDR1 MGHRA, CDR2 YSYEKL. In DNA form, the CDR3 reads TGCGCCAGCAGCCTTGGGAGTTCTGGAAACACCATATATTTT. Translating gives CASSLGSSGNTIYF.